This TCR beta chain comes out of a study of blood T cell repertoires in COVID-19 (dated by TCRdb to 2020 to 2021). Background for the entire study: The collaborator samples originated in the United States, Italy and Spain and spanned the acute and convalescent phases of COVID-19. The material from the prospective study consisted of cDNA or gDNA derived from T cells, B-cell-depleted T cells, or PBMCs. Subjects who had been exposed to COVID-19, were actively infected with it, or had recovered from it provided the deeply sampled blood TCRbeta repertoires that made up the dataset. A freely available public database, intended as a resource for researchers studying the immune response to SARS-CoV-2, is where the repertoires were released. The samples were drawn from the first 160 participants of the ongoing ImmuneRACE study and from 1,254 subjects provided by 6 global collaborators. Sample metadata almost always included a de-identified subject ID, COVID-19 status, age in years and sex. Where available, HLA class I and class II types were obtained from metadata supplied by the sample provider rather than from assay-based typing. Broader findings and caveats from the paper: The quantity of clinical and demographic metadata differed by source and by participant and was supplied without curation.

A word on this clone: Which antigen it targets is not known. Base qualities are missing; no much larger clone stands one base away.

TCRbeta CDR3 regions were amplified from genomic DNA by means of the immunoSEQ Assay, a bias-controlled multiplex PCR. The authors' analysis ran thus. Within the assay, amplification of reference gene primers was used to estimate how many nucleated cells each sample contained. Sequence reads were collapsed and filtered to measure the absolute abundance of every unique TCRbeta CDR3 rearrangement. Productive Simpson clonality was computed per sample as the square root of Simpson's diversity index over productive rearrangements. As stored in TCRdb, this immuneACCESS dataset retains in-frame rearrangements with V and J assigned. A fraction of the clones does not appear; measured against another copy, unresolved V genes explain less than half of the discrepancy, and the remainder lacks a known reason. Clone size and V and J calls were adopted from that table, with D and trimming inferred from the DNA. This sample comprises tens of thousands of clones, roughly 74% of them detected only once. The ten top clones hold 6.3% of the sample.

One collaborating source in Seattle enrolled patients during active infection and followed them longitudinally through the course of disease. Whole blood was collected in K2EDTA tubes by collaborating institutions according to the institutions' own protocols. For TCRbeta analysis, collaborators shipped samples as frozen whole blood, isolated PBMCs, or DNA extracted from either of those sample types. Trimming leaves V shorter by 4 bases and J shorter by 4 bases, with the junction holding 3 bases beyond the gene matches. The CDR3 numbers 13 residues from cysteine through phenylalanine. Only the CDR3 portion is preserved as DNA: 39 bases, with reading frame beginning at the first base.

The specimen was peripheral blood. This receptor was identified in a man aged 70-80 years with COVID-19, enrolled during active disease. The rearranged segments are TRBV12-3 or TRBV12-4 and TRBJ2-5, and TRBD1 aligns with 7 junction nucleotides. The DNA is TGTGCCAGCAGTTCCGGACAGGCAGAGACCCAGTACTTC. It is translated as CASSSGQAETQYF.